The 4 T cell receptor beta chains below were found in one sample sequenced in a study of T cells in Graves' hyperthyroidism and ophthalmopathy. What was amplified from RNA transcripts were TCR beta CDR3 regions. The study used the HTBI primer set for a first-round RT-PCR of the TCR CDR3. TCRdb recomputed calls from the multiplex PCR reads with MiXCR, one row per CDR3 protein. In the table there are over 500,000 distinct CDR3 sequences, less than 15% of which are singletons. The sample was blood. The receptors here all came from a woman between 40 and 50 years old with Graves' hyperthyroidism.

The chain is built from TRBV6-2 or TRBV6-3 and TRBJ2-5, with D possibly TRBD1 on 5 matching bases. V shed 6 bases and J shed 0 bases, with 14 bases lying between them. Germline V gene data show CDR1 as MNHEY and CDR2 as SVGEGT. CDR3 length: 15 amino acids. The CDR3 is CASRGVETYQETQYF. The CDR3 nucleotides are TGTGCCAGCAGAGGGGTAGAAACGTACCAAGAGACCCAGTACTTC.

Ten or more counts support this clonotype. The chain employs TRBV3-1 and TRBJ1-5; D not resolved. V lost 5 bases and J 4 bases, leaving 9 bases between the germline ends. This CDR3 has 13 amino acids. The V gene's germline CDR1 is LGHDT and CDR2 YNNKEL (reference sequence). This CDR3 reads CASSWRRNQPQHF. The CDR3 DNA reads TGTGCCAGCAGCTGGAGGAGGAATCAGCCCCAGCATTTT.

In this sample, this clonotype turned up many times. The rearrangement links TRBV15 to TRBJ1-5; D may be TRBD1 (5 bases). The germline gives CDR1 LNHNV, CDR2 YYDKDF (reference sequence). With 0 bases removed from V and 0 bases from J, the gap between germline ends came to 9 bases. CDR3 length: 16 amino acids. CDR3 sequence: CATSRDGGFSNQPQHF. The CDR3 nucleotides are TGTGCCACCAGCAGAGATGGGGGGTTTAGCAATCAGCCCCAGCATTTT.

The rearrangement links TRBV20-1 to TRBJ2-7, with D perhaps being TRBD1 or TRBD2 (5 bases each). Germline lookup yields CDR1 DFQATT and CDR2 SNEGSKA (reference sequence). The V and J ends lost 5 bases and 4 bases respectively, with 15 bases between them. The CDR3 covers 13 residues. CDR3 in DNA: TGCAGTGCTCGGGACCTTGCTAGGTACGAGCAGTACTTC. It specifies CSARDLARYEQYF.